This is a list of T cell receptor beta chains from one sample in a study of shared clonotypes between healthy human individuals. Repertoires were generated with immunoSEQ multiplex PCR, while TCRdb's copy carries only in-frame clones and drops some. The table has some 2,000,000 clones, approximately 94% seen once; the top ten hold 0.13%. Sequenced material: naive CD4+ T cells sorted from blood. These receptors were collected from a man between 18 and 35 years old in good health. Both conserved end residues are part of each CDR3. D genes are given only for firm matches. The size entry is marked missing in some rows and otherwise reads once, few, many or a size class.

TRBJ1-2,-,TRBV9,-,CASSVGLFFEGANYGYTF,TGTGCCAGCAGCGTAGGACTCTTCTTTGAGGGTGCAAACTATGGCTACACCTTC
TRBJ1-4,-,TRBV30,-,CAWAHRALNEKLFF,TGTGCCTGGGCCCACAGGGCCCTAAATGAAAAACTGTTTTTT
TRBJ1-2,-,TRBV10-3,TRBD1,CAISDRDRGLTF,TGTGCCATCAGTGACCGGGACAGGGGGCTCACCTTC
TRBJ1-4,once,TRBV5-6,TRBD1,CASSPDRGIANEKLFF,TGTGCCAGCAGCCCCGACAGGGGTATAGCTAATGAAAAACTGTTTTTT
TRBJ2-7,-,TRBV18,-,CASSPPLREGASSYEQYF,TGTGCCAGCTCACCTCCCCTCCGGGAGGGGGCTAGCTCCTACGAGCAGTACTTC
TRBJ1-6,few,TRBV30,-,CAWSYRGRTGSPLHF,TGTGCCTGGAGTTACCGAGGACGCACGGGATCACCCCTCCACTTT
TRBJ2-7,-,TRBV10-3,TRBD2,CATGGNLVAGSYEQYF,TGTGCCACCGGAGGGAATTTGGTAGCGGGATCCTACGAGCAGTACTTC
TRBJ2-7,-,TRBV5-1,-,CASSLITAYEQYF,TGCGCCAGCAGCTTGATAACGGCTTACGAGCAGTACTTC
TRBJ2-7,-,TRBV2,-,CASSGRYEQYF,TGTGCCAGCAGTGGGCGATACGAGCAGTACTTC
TRBJ1-1,-,TRBV30,-,CAWSDRNTEAFF,TGTGCCTGGAGTGATCGGAACACTGAAGCTTTCTTT
TRBJ1-2,-,TRBV7-2,TRBD1,CASSLGQGGYGYTF,TGTGCCAGCAGCTTAGGACAGGGCGGCTATGGCTACACCTTC
TRBJ1-1,-,TRBV30,TRBD1,CAWSGGQLNTEAFF,TGTGCCTGGAGTGGGGGACAGTTGAACACTGAAGCTTTCTTT
TRBJ2-3,-,TRBV5-1,TRBD2,CASSLAGTSIDTQYF,TGCGCCAGCAGCTTGGCCGGGACTAGTATAGATACGCAGTATTTT
TRBJ1-5,-,TRBV30,TRBD1,CAGGTGGNQPQHF,TGTGCCGGGGGGACAGGGGGCAATCAGCCCCAGCATTTT
TRBJ2-2,-,TRBV5-4,TRBD1,CASSPGTANTGELFF,TGTGCCAGCAGCCCCGGGACAGCGAACACCGGGGAGCTGTTTTTT
TRBJ1-6,once,TRBV6-5,-,CASSYKGNNSPLHF,TGTGCCAGCAGTTACAAGGGGAATAATTCACCCCTCCACTTT
TRBJ2-5,-,TRBV10-3,TRBD1,CAISFSTGPQETQYF,TGTGCCATCAGCTTTTCGACAGGGCCCCAAGAGACCCAGTACTTC
TRBJ1-3,once,TRBV18,-,CASSPPMGESGNTIYF,TGTGCCAGCTCACCACCGATGGGAGAGAGTGGAAACACCATATATTTT
TRBJ2-1,-,TRBV5-1,TRBD1,CASSWDRAGEQFF,TGCGCCAGCAGCTGGGACAGGGCGGGTGAGCAGTTCTTC
TRBJ1-1,-,TRBV30,TRBD1,CAWSAQGGNTEAFF,TGTGCCTGGAGTGCACAGGGGGGGAACACTGAAGCTTTCTTT
TRBJ2-3,-,TRBV5-1,TRBD2,CASRDGGATDTQYF,TGCGCCAGCAGGGACGGGGGGGCTACAGATACGCAGTATTTT
TRBJ1-1,-,TRBV29-1,-,CSVDNWPQNTEAFF,TGCAGCGTCGATAACTGGCCGCAGAACACTGAAGCTTTCTTT
TRBJ1-2,-,TRBV4-1,-,CASSLVGRHGYTF,TGCGCCAGCAGCCTAGTAGGGAGGCATGGCTACACCTTC
TRBJ2-3,-,TRBV19,TRBD2,CASSIGLAGGSTDTQYF,TGTGCCAGTAGTATCGGACTAGCGGGGGGGAGCACAGATACGCAGTATTTT
TRBJ1-5,-,TRBV29-1,-,CSVAMDSNQPQHF,TGCAGCGTTGCGATGGATAGCAATCAGCCCCAGCATTTT